What follows are 25 T cell receptor beta chains derived from one specimen sequenced in a study of beta chain features in type 1 diabetes. Findings of the study overall: For Type 1 diabetes patients, all four CD4+ subsets carried TCRB CDR3s that were moderately but significantly shorter.

The sequenced template was cDNA made from the entire isolated RNA. Profiling relied on immunoSEQ multiplex PCR, and the TCRdb table lists in-frame clones only, not all of them. The sample holds over 650,000 clones, about 14% seen once. No antigens are known for them. The material sequenced was naive CD4+ T cells from blood. The receptors were sampled from a man aged 18-30 years with type 1 diabetes.

The chain carries TRBV5-1 and TRBJ1-1; D call uncertain. Germline values: CDR1 SGHRS, CDR2 YFSETQ. The V end lost 0 bases, the J end lost 4 bases, and 13 bases lay between the germline ends. This CDR3 spans 15 amino acids. The DNA of the CDR3 is TGCGCCAGCAGCTTGGCCGAGATGGGGTTCACTGAAGCTTTCTTT. Its protein product is CASSLAEMGFTEAFF. Full variable domain (rest looked up from reference TRBV5-1 and TRBJ1-1): KAGVTQTPRYLIKTRGQQVTLSCSPISGHRSVSWYQQTPGQGLQFLFEYFSETQRNKGNFPGRFSGRQFSNSRSEMNVSTLELGDSALYLCASSLAEMGFTEAFFGQGTRLTVV.

The chain joins TRBV2 to TRBJ1-1; D is perhaps TRBD1 (6 bases). This CDR3 has 13 residues. Germline V CDR1 and CDR2: SNHLY, FYNNEI. Trimming removed 7 bases at V and 0 bases at J, with 9 bases between. In DNA form, the CDR3 reads TGTGCCAGCACAGGGGCGGTGAACACTGAAGCTTTCTTT. Translated, it gives CASTGAVNTEAFF.

This clone was observed a handful of times. The V call is TRBV10-3, the J call TRBJ2-7; possible D gene TRBD2, 6 bases. V shed 8 bases and J shed 2 bases, with 13 bases lying between them. From germline, CDR1 is ENHRY and CDR2 SYGVKD. The CDR3 loop spans 13 amino acids. The CDR3 region is CAIRGTETYEQYF. CDR3 in DNA: TGTGCCATCCGGGGGACCGAGACCTACGAGCAGTACTTC.

This clone was detected a few times. The CDR3 nucleotides read TGCGCCAGCAGCTTAACTATCGGCCGCAATGAGCAGTTCTTC. Its translation: CASSLTIGRNEQFF. The chain uses TRBV5-1 and TRBJ2-1, with no clear D. From germline, CDR1 is SGHRS and CDR2 YFSETQ. There are 14 residues in the CDR3. Trimming removed 2 bases from V and 6 bases from J, with 12 bases in between.

This clone was detected only a few times. The CDR3 spells CASTPGQSYEQYF. CDR3 bases: TGTGCCAGCACCCCGGGACAGAGCTACGAGCAGTACTTC. The V and J genes are TRBV28 and TRBJ2-7; TRBD1 agrees at 7 bases. Germline values: CDR1 MDHEN, CDR2 SYDVKM. The CDR3 totals 13 residues. Losses at the gene ends were 7 bases for V and 3 bases for J; bases not matched to a gene: 6. The entire variable domain, with the rest obtained from reference TRBV28 and TRBJ2-7, is as follows: DVKVTQSSRYLVKRTGEKVFLECVQDMDHENMFWYRQDPGLGLRLIYFSYDVKMKEKGDIPEGYSVSREKKERFSLILESASTNQTSMYLCASTPGQSYEQYFGPGTRLTVT.

This clone was counted only a few times. The chain is built from TRBV5-4 and TRBJ2-4, with D perhaps being TRBD1 or TRBD2 (6 bases each). The CDR3 length is 14 residues. Per germline, CDR1 SGHNT and CDR2 YYREEE (reference sequence). Deletions cut 1 base from V and 6 bases from J, with 11 bases between. This CDR3 is CASSLFGGGNIQYF. As DNA, the CDR3 is TGTGCCAGCAGCTTGTTCGGGGGCGGAAACATTCAGTACTTC.

This chain connects TRBV5-6 to TRBJ1-5; no clear D. Germline V CDR1 and CDR2: SGHDT, YYEEEE. This CDR3 has 15 amino acids. The ends were cut back, 1 base at V and 6 bases at J, with 14 bases in the middle. CDR3 loop: CASSLYLLAPQPQHF. The CDR3 DNA follows: TGTGCCAGCAGCTTGTACTTGTTGGCTCCTCAGCCCCAGCATTTT.

This clone turned up a few times. The DNA of the CDR3 is TGCGCCAGCAGCTCGATTGGTCGGACTGAAGCTTTCTTT. It yields the protein CASSSIGRTEAFF. This chain joins TRBV5-1 and TRBJ1-1; D is unclear. Germline V lookup: CDR1 SGHRS, CDR2 YFSETQ. The CDR3 loop spans 13 amino acids. Trimming removed 3 bases from V and 5 bases from J, with 11 bases in between.

This clone has a handful of counts. The chain couples TRBV7-6 to TRBJ2-5; 13 positions match TRBD2. With V trimmed by 5 bases and J by 1 base, 4 bases remained unmatched. The CDR3 runs 16 residues. Germline CDR1 is SGHVS and CDR2 is FNYEAQ. This CDR3 is CASSQGLAGAQETQYF. CDR3 sequence (DNA): TGTGCCAGCAGCCAAGGACTAGCGGGAGCCCAAGAGACCCAGTACTTC.

This clone has just a few counts. The chain is built from TRBV18 and TRBJ1-1; no clear D gene. The CDR3 covers 14 residues. With 4 bases removed from V and 4 bases from J, the gap between germline ends came to 13 bases. Germline V gives CDR1 KGHSH, CDR2 LQKENI. As DNA, the CDR3 is TGTGCCAGCTCACTAAATCCGGGTGGCACTGAAGCTTTCTTT. Translation: CASSLNPGGTEAFF.

In its sample, this clone was seen a few times. The chain employs TRBV5-4 and TRBJ2-5; D is possibly TRBD2 (5 bases). The germline gives CDR1 SGHNT, CDR2 YYREEE (reference sequence). The germline V and J ends were trimmed by 3 bases and 5 bases, with 14 bases remaining between them. This CDR3 has 14 amino acids. CDR3 nucleotide sequence: TGTGCCAGCAGCTCCGGGATCCGCATCGAGACCCAGTACTTC. Protein sequence: CASSSGIRIETQYF.

V and J are TRBV9 and TRBJ2-1, with 9 bases that match TRBD1. CDR1 is SGDLS and CDR2 is YYNGEE in the germline V gene. J was trimmed by 8 bases and V by 4 bases; bases with no gene match: 10. This CDR3 contains 15 residues. This CDR3 is CASSPRQGVMDEQFF. The CDR3 DNA reads as TGTGCCAGCAGCCCTCGACAGGGGGTTATGGATGAGCAGTTCTTC.

The V gene is TRBV5-1, the J gene TRBJ1-2; D gene ambiguous. Germline loops: CDR1 SGHRS, CDR2 YFSETQ. The CDR3 totals 14 residues. V shed 7 bases and J shed 0 bases, with 13 bases lying between them. CDR3 protein: CASGGEGANYGYTF. The CDR3 DNA follows: TGCGCCAGCGGCGGGGAGGGAGCTAACTATGGCTACACCTTC.

The gene calls are TRBV5-1 and TRBJ2-1, with a weak D call TRBD1 (6 bases). The CDR3 has 16 residues. V lost 0 bases, J lost 4 bases, and 14 bases lay in between. The germline V gene encodes CDR1 SGHRS and CDR2 YFSETQ. The CDR3 sequence is CASSLEGHILYNEQFF. CDR3 DNA sequence: TGCGCCAGCAGCTTGGAGGGACATATCCTTTACAATGAGCAGTTCTTC.

The V gene is TRBV9, the J gene TRBJ2-2; weak D call: TRBD2 (6 bases). The CDR3 sequence is 17 residues long. V was pared by 4 bases and J by 6 bases, with 22 bases between. Germline V gene data show CDR1 as SGDLS and CDR2 as YYNGEE. CDR3 coding DNA: TGTGCCAGCAGCCCCTTCGGGAGACCCACGGACGCCGGGGAGCTGTTTTTT. Translated, it gives CASSPFGRPTDAGELFF.

V is TRBV9 and J is TRBJ2-1; TRBD1 agrees at 8 bases. The V segment lost 4 bases and the J segment 6 bases; nucleotides outside the gene matches: 6. This CDR3 is 14 amino acids long. The germline gives CDR1 SGDLS, CDR2 YYNGEE. The CDR3 bases are TGTGCCAGCAGCCCACGGACAGGGAGCAATGAGCAGTTCTTC. Its protein is CASSPRTGSNEQFF. Together with reference TRBV9 and TRBJ2-1, the CDR3 gives the full variable domain: DSGVTQTPKHLITATGQRVTLRCSPRSGDLSVYWYQQSLDQGLQFLIQYYNGEERAKGNILERFSAQQFPDLHSELNLSSLELGDSALYFCASSPRTGSNEQFFGPGTRLTVL.

Only a few counts were recorded for this clone. The V and J genes are TRBV29-1 and TRBJ1-1; possible D gene TRBD1, 5 bases. The V end was cut by 5 bases, the J end by 0 bases, with 16 bases between. Germline loops: CDR1 SQVTM, CDR2 ANQGSEA. This CDR3 is built from 15 residues. The CDR3 region has the DNA TGCAGCGTTAGGGGTGCGGGCCCGATGAACACTGAAGCTTTCTTT. It is translated as CSVRGAGPMNTEAFF.

This clone was detected a few times. The sample holds other DNA sequences that translate to the same CDR3. The rearrangement uses TRBV29-1 and TRBJ2-1; a possible D gene is TRBD2 (6 bases). Germline V lookup: CDR1 SQVTM, CDR2 ANQGSEA. V was cut by 6 bases and J by 0 bases, with 15 bases left in between. This CDR3 comprises 15 residues. The CDR3 loop reads CSVLLAGSSYNEQFF. In DNA form, the CDR3 reads TGCAGCGTCCTCCTCGCGGGAAGCTCCTACAATGAGCAGTTCTTC.

About this clone: At the DNA level, this CDR3 is encoded by other sequences in the same sample as well. V is TRBV9 and J is TRBJ2-2; no firm D call. The CDR3 runs 15 residues. V lost 1 base and J lost 0, with 7 bases in between. Germline V lookup: CDR1 SGDLS, CDR2 YYNGEE. The CDR3 bases are TGTGCCAGCAGCGTAAGGGCCGCGAACACCGGGGAGCTGTTTTTT. As protein: CASSVRAANTGELFF.

CDR3 sequence: CASSLARGTSGTQETQYF. Written as DNA, the CDR3 is TGCGCCAGCAGCTTGGCCAGGGGGACTAGCGGGACACAAGAGACCCAGTACTTC. The V and J genes are TRBV5-1 and TRBJ2-5; the match to TRBD2 covers 13 bases. Trimming took 0 bases from V and 2 from J; bases not matched to a gene: 7. The germline gives CDR1 SGHRS, CDR2 YFSETQ. The CDR3 runs 18 residues.

The genes are TRBV4-1 and TRBJ2-7; TRBD2 is a possible D gene (6 bases). Germline-derived CDR1 and CDR2 are MGHRA and YSYEKL. V shed 6 bases and J shed 2 bases, with 20 bases lying between them. The CDR3 runs 16 residues. CDR3 residues: CASSQPGRDVTYEQYF. CDR3 nucleotides: TGCGCCAGCAGTCAACCGGGGCGGGACGTAACCTACGAGCAGTACTTC.

A remark on this clone: This specimen includes other DNA sequences encoding the same CDR3. V is TRBV9 and J is TRBJ2-6; D remains unclear. The CDR3 sequence is 15 residues long. V was pared by 1 base and J by 1 base, with 6 bases between. Per germline, CDR1 SGDLS and CDR2 YYNGEE. The CDR3: CASSVLGSGANVLTF. CDR3 in DNA: TGTGCCAGCAGCGTACTCGGTTCTGGGGCCAACGTCCTGACTTTC. The variable domain in full, completed from reference TRBV9 and TRBJ2-6, reads DSGVTQTPKHLITATGQRVTLRCSPRSGDLSVYWYQQSLDQGLQFLIQYYNGEERAKGNILERFSAQQFPDLHSELNLSSLELGDSALYFCASSVLGSGANVLTFGAGSRLTVL.

The chain links TRBV14 to TRBJ2-2; no reliable D call. The ends were cut back, 3 bases at V and 0 bases at J, with 8 bases in the middle. The CDR3 covers 15 residues. Germline CDR1 and CDR2: SGHDN and FVKESK. The CDR3 sequence is CASSQAPSNTGELFF. DNA of the CDR3: TGTGCCAGCAGCCAGGCCCCTTCGAACACCGGGGAGCTGTTTTTT.

This chain links TRBV25-1 with TRBJ2-3; 7 positions match TRBD1. Germline-derived CDR1 and CDR2 are MGHDK and SYGVNS. This CDR3 region has 16 residues. Unmatched junction bases numbered 8, after V lost 4 bases and J lost 1 base. CDR3 DNA: TGTGCCAGCAGTGGTAATACAGGGGTGGGCACAGATACGCAGTATTTT. Its translation: CASSGNTGVGTDTQYF.

V is TRBV4-1 and J is TRBJ2-5; D is unresolved. The CDR3 contains 12 residues. Trimming removed 1 base from V and 5 bases from J, with 5 bases in between. Germline CDR1 MGHRA, CDR2 YSYEKL. The CDR3 sequence is CASSQVLETQYF. The CDR3 nucleotides are TGCGCCAGCAGCCAAGTTCTGGAGACCCAGTACTTC.